These 10 T cell receptor beta chains came from one sample sequenced in a study of cytomegalovirus exposure and HLA in healthy donors. The PCR used 60 Vbeta and 13 Jbeta primers. TCRdb keeps only in-frame clones here, not all; method: immunoSEQ multiplex PCR. The sample consists of 150,000 to 200,000 clones, about 81% of them appearing once. The source material was PBMCs. All receptors come from a man between 18 and 35 years old in good health and CMV-seronegative.

The chain uses TRBV9 and TRBJ2-7; D ambiguous. Germline-derived CDR1 and CDR2 are SGDLS and YYNGEE. With 0 bases removed from V and 7 bases from J, the gap between germline ends came to 14 bases. The CDR3 consists of 14 residues. The DNA for the CDR3 is TGTGCCAGCAGCGTAGACCCGAACCCCAGGGAGCAGTACTTC. This translates into CASSVDPNPREQYF.

On this clone itself: This specimen includes other DNA sequences encoding the same CDR3. The V and J genes are TRBV6-1 and TRBJ2-3; tentative D call: TRBD2 (6 bases). In germline, CDR1 is MNHNS, CDR2 SASEGT. This CDR3 comprises 15 residues. V lost 3 bases and J 0 bases, leaving 10 bases between the germline ends. CDR3 amino acids: CASSDGGVSTDTQYF. The CDR3 DNA is TGTGCCAGCAGTGATGGCGGGGTTAGCACAGATACGCAGTATTTT.

V gene TRBV7-4 combines with J gene TRBJ2-7; 9 bases align to TRBD1. CDR3 length equals 16 residues. V shed 5 bases, J shed 4 bases, and the junction held 12 bases outside the gene matches. Germline values: CDR1 SGHVT, CDR2 SQSDAQ. In nucleotides, the CDR3 is TGTGCCAGCAGCGCAAACACCGGGACAGGGACATACGAGCAGTACTTC. Translated: CASSANTGTGTYEQYF.

The V gene is TRBV10-3, the J gene TRBJ1-3, with 8 bases lining up with TRBD1. Germline assignment: CDR1 ENHRY and CDR2 SYGVKD. This CDR3 has 16 residues. J lost 4 bases, V lost 2 bases, and 7 bases had no gene match. The CDR3 coding sequence is TGTGCCATCAGTGAGGGGACAGGCATTATGGGAAACACCATATATTTT. Amino acids: CAISEGTGIMGNTIYF.

This clone was detected once. The CDR3 here is CASWDRSYNSPLHF. CDR3 DNA sequence: TGTGCCAGCTGGGACAGATCGTATAATTCACCCCTCCACTTT. The J gene is TRBJ1-6, the V gene TRBV2; 7 bases are a match to TRBD1. CDR3 length: 14 amino acids. The V gene end was trimmed by 8 bases and the J gene end by 4 bases; junction bases not matched to a gene: 5. Germline-derived CDR1 and CDR2 are SNHLY and FYNNEI.

The J gene is TRBJ1-5, the V gene TRBV28, with D perhaps matching TRBD1 (6 bases). Germline-derived CDR1 and CDR2 are MDHEN and SYDVKM. Trimming took 3 bases from V and 5 from J, leaving 11 bases between them. The length of the CDR3 is 14 residues. The CDR3 is CASSFVSGDQPQHF. CDR3 coding DNA: TGTGCCAGCAGTTTTGTTTCAGGGGATCAGCCCCAGCATTTT.

V and J are TRBV5-4 and TRBJ1-4; D possibly corresponds to TRBD1 (5 bases). Germline V gene sequence: CDR1 SGHNT, CDR2 YYREEE (reference sequence). V lost 4 bases and J 0 bases, leaving 7 bases between the germline ends. The CDR3 runs to 14 residues. The CDR3 DNA reads TGTGCCAGCAGCGAGACAGCAACTAATGAAAAACTGTTTTTT. Its protein product is CASSETATNEKLFF.

This rearrangement joins TRBV12-5 to TRBJ2-1; TRBD2 might be the D (5 bases). Trimming shortened V by 4 bases and J by 4 bases, and 14 bases separated the two germline ends. The CDR3 is 15 residues long. In germline, CDR1 is LGHNT, CDR2 FRNRAP. CDR3: CASGSTRIPYNEQFF. For the CDR3, the DNA is TGTGCTAGTGGTTCCACTAGAATCCCTTACAATGAGCAGTTCTTC.

J is TRBJ2-1 and V is TRBV27, with D unclear. V lost 2 bases to trimming and J lost 7 bases, with 9 bases between them. The germline V gene has CDR1 MNHEY and CDR2 SMNVEV (reference sequence). The CDR3 has 13 amino acids. The CDR3 coding sequence is TGTGCCAGCAGTTTAGGGCTCCGAAATGAGCAGTTCTTC. This encodes CASSLGLRNEQFF.

The chain links TRBV11-2 to TRBJ2-1; 9 nucleotides agree with TRBD2. V lost 7 bases and J lost 6; bases outside the gene matches: 16. Germline V lookup: CDR1 SGHAT, CDR2 FQNNGV. There are 17 residues in the CDR3. CDR3 residues: CASTPAFYSGSVNEQFF. CDR3 nucleotides: TGTGCCAGCACTCCGGCCTTCTATAGCGGGAGCGTCAATGAGCAGTTCTTC.